Listed below are T cell receptor beta chains from one sample, sequenced in a study of T-cell memory formation after mild COVID-19. TCRdb recomputed calls from the 5' RACE reads with MiXCR, one row per CDR3 protein. The sample lists under 250,000 distinct CDR3 sequences; over 15% were seen once. Input material: PBMCs or a T cell subset sorted from them (not recorded which). These receptors came from an adult woman who had mild COVID-19 (a few samples of this study predate the infection). Cell type and time point are not known. The CDR3 runs from the conserved cysteine through the conserved F or W. D genes are given only for firm matches. A clone size is listed for some rows: how often the clone was seen (once, few, many), or a class if it is expanded.

D: NA; J: TRBJ2-7; V: TRBV10-3; size: NA; DNA: TGTGCCATCAGTCCCGGGACCCTAAACTACGAGCAGTACTTC; CDR3: CAISPGTLNYEQYF
D: NA; J: TRBJ2-7; V: TRBV21-1; size: NA; DNA: TGTGCCAGCAGTCAGACAGGGCCCGAGCAGTACTTC; CDR3: CASSQTGPEQYF
D: NA; J: TRBJ1-2; V: TRBV12-3/TRBV12-4; size: NA; DNA: TGTGCCAGCAGTTTATACTTGGACAGTTTCTATGGCTACACCTTC; CDR3: CASSLYLDSFYGYTF
D: TRBD2; J: TRBJ2-1; V: TRBV3-1; size: NA; DNA: TGTGCCAGCAGCCAAGCGGGACTAACTGAGCAGTTCTTC; CDR3: CASSQAGLTEQFF
D: NA; J: TRBJ1-5; V: TRBV12-3/TRBV12-4; size: few; DNA: TGTGCCAGCAGCCAAGGGGGAATCAATCAGCCCCAGCATTTT; CDR3: CASSQGGINQPQHF
D: TRBD1; J: TRBJ2-7; V: TRBV20-1; size: many; DNA: TGCAGTGCTACCCAGGACAGGGGCCGCTACGAGCAGTACTTC; CDR3: CSATQDRGRYEQYF
D: NA; J: TRBJ2-2; V: TRBV11-2; size: once; DNA: NA; CDR3: CASSVFSNTGELFFF
D: NA; J: TRBJ1-4; V: TRBV6-5; size: few; DNA: TGTGCCAGCAGCAAGACGGGGGGCCGAACTAATGAAAAAATGTTTTTT; CDR3: CASSKTGGRTNEKMFF
D: NA; J: TRBJ2-7; V: TRBV12-3/TRBV12-4; size: few; DNA: TGTGCCAGCAGTTTAGACAGGGTAGCCTACGAGCAGTACTTC; CDR3: CASSLDRVAYEQYF
D: NA; J: TRBJ2-7; V: TRBV20-1; size: NA; DNA: TGCAGTGCTCGAGACAATAGCTACGAGCAGTACTTC; CDR3: CSARDNSYEQYF
D: NA; J: TRBJ2-2; V: TRBV11-2; size: few; DNA: TGTGCCAGCAGCTTAGACAGGGCCGGGGAGCTGTTTTTT; CDR3: CASSLDRAGELFF
D: TRBD2; J: TRBJ2-5; V: TRBV6-5; size: many; DNA: TGTGCCAGCAGTTACGGCGGGAGGGCTCAAGAGACCCAGTACTTC; CDR3: CASSYGGRAQETQYF
D: NA; J: TRBJ2-6; V: TRBV7-9; size: many; DNA: TGTGCCAGCAGCTTAAGCTCTGGGGCCAACGTCCTGACTTTC; CDR3: CASSLSSGANVLTF
D: NA; J: TRBJ2-3; V: TRBV9; size: many; DNA: TGTGCCAGCAGCCAGTCCCCCGGCAGCACAGATACGCAGTATTTT; CDR3: CASSQSPGSTDTQYF
D: TRBD1; J: TRBJ2-1; V: TRBV6-5; size: NA; DNA: TGTGCCAGCAGCCTCGACAGGGGAGCCTACAATGAGCAGTTCTTC; CDR3: CASSLDRGAYNEQFF
D: TRBD1; J: TRBJ1-5; V: TRBV10-3; size: few; DNA: TGTGCCATCAGTGTGGGACAGGGGAATCAGCCCCAGCATTTT; CDR3: CAISVGQGNQPQHF
D: TRBD1; J: TRBJ1-2; V: TRBV7-9; size: NA; DNA: TGTGCCAGCAGCTTAAATTTTCCCAGGACAGGGGTTAACTATGGCTACACCTTC; CDR3: CASSLNFPRTGVNYGYTF
D: NA; J: TRBJ2-3; V: TRBV7-2; size: NA; DNA: TGTGCCAGCAGCTCAACGGGAAATACGCAGTATTTT; CDR3: CASSSTGNTQYF
D: NA; J: TRBJ1-1; V: TRBV6-1; size: NA; DNA: TGTGCCAGCAGTGTCGAGGGGGGCACTGAAGCTTTCTTT; CDR3: CASSVEGGTEAFF
D: TRBD1; J: TRBJ2-7; V: TRBV24-1; size: NA; DNA: TGTGCCACCAGTGATTCTGACAGGGTGCGGAACGAGCAGTACTTC; CDR3: CATSDSDRVRNEQYF
D: NA; J: TRBJ1-5; V: TRBV12-3/TRBV12-4; size: few; DNA: TGTGCCAGCAGTTTGTCCAGCGGTCAGCCCCAGCATTTT; CDR3: CASSLSSGQPQHF
D: NA; J: TRBJ1-4; V: TRBV5-1; size: few; DNA: TGCGCCAGCAGCTTTCCGAACAGGCTTAATAATGAAAAACTGTTTTTT; CDR3: CASSFPNRLNNEKLFF
D: TRBD1; J: TRBJ2-7; V: TRBV7-8; size: NA; DNA: TGTGCCAGCAGCCCTAACCCCCCCGGGACAGCCTACGAGCAGTACTTC; CDR3: CASSPNPPGTAYEQYF